This T cell receptor (beta chain) was observed in a study of blood T cell repertoires in COVID-19. Study overall: Acute-phase and convalescent COVID-19 samples originated in the United States, Italy and Spain. T cells, B-cell-depleted T cells, or PBMCs provided the cDNA or gDNA that served as material.

V shed 0 bases and J shed 1 base, with 7 bases lying between them. This CDR3 spans 15 amino acids. Germline CDR1 is SGHRS and CDR2 is YFSETQ. The assay was immunoSEQ multiplex PCR, and TCRdb's table has in-frame clones only and misses some. This sample carries 160,000 or so clones, about 84% of them seen once, and the ten largest clones take 4.5% to 7.5%. Sequenced sample: PBMCs or T cells enriched from blood (not recorded which). The rearrangement joins TRBV5-1 to TRBJ2-2; no definite D call. This receptor was identified in a man in his forties who had recovered from COVID-19. Here the CDR3 reads CASSLAGRNTGELFF. CDR3 nucleotides: TGCGCCAGCAGCTTGGCTGGCCGGAACACCGGGGAGCTGTTTTTT.